This T cell receptor (beta chain) was identified during a study of blood T cell repertoires in COVID-19 (TCRdb year 2020). Some background on the complete study: The collaborator samples originated in the United States, Italy and Spain and spanned the acute and convalescent phases of COVID-19. The prospective study material was composed of cDNA or gDNA derived from T cells, B-cell-depleted T cells, or PBMCs. Deeply sampled blood TCRbeta repertoires from subjects exposed to, actively infected with, or recovered from COVID-19 were included in the dataset. The repertoires were made available in a free public database intended to serve as a resource for research on the immune response to SARS-CoV-2. The samples were drawn from the first 160 participants of the ongoing ImmuneRACE study and from 950 to 1,500 subjects provided by 6 global collaborators. Sample metadata almost always included a de-identified subject ID, COVID-19 status, age in years and sex. Where HLA class I and class II types were available, the types were taken from metadata supplied by the sample provider, not from assay-based typing. Overall study outcomes, separate from this receptor: The quantity of clinical and demographic metadata differed by source and by participant and was supplied without curation.

Each collaborating institution followed its own protocols to collect whole blood in K2EDTA tubes. Collaborator samples were shipped for TCRbeta analysis as frozen whole blood, isolated PBMCs, or DNA extracted from either sample type. V gives up 2 bases and J gives up 1 base, and the segment between their germline ends measures 12 bases. CDR1 and CDR2, looked up from the germline V gene (reference sequence), are SGHKS and YYEKEE. The CDR3 holds 15 amino acids from the cysteine to the phenylalanine. Here the CDR3 DNA is all that survives: 45 bases in frame from base 1. The immunoSEQ Assay, a bias-controlled multiplex PCR, was used to amplify TCRbeta CDR3 regions from genomic DNA. Processing in the source paper ran as follows. Nucleated cell counts per sample were estimated from amplification of reference gene primers within the assay. To quantify the absolute abundance of each unique TCRbeta CDR3 rearrangement, sequence reads were collapsed and filtered. For each sample, productive Simpson clonality was calculated as the square root of Simpson's diversity index across productive rearrangements. TCRdb limited this immuneACCESS table to in-frame rearrangements with V and J called. A share of clones is missing; checked studies link under half to unresolved V genes, and the rest is unexplained. V, J and clone size are those of that table, while D and trimming were read from the DNA. The sample has roughly 34,000 clones on record, roughly 87% of them singletons. Of the sample, roughly 19% is held by the ten largest clones.

This clone was found a few times. The antigen this receptor binds is unknown. Per-base qualities were not stored, and no clone one base away is much larger. Sequencing was performed on peripheral blood. The rearranged chain carries TRBV5-5 and TRBJ1-1, with TRBD1 tentatively as D gene (5 bases match). The TCR sequence derives from an elderly man with acute or convalescent COVID-19. The nucleotide sequence is TGTGCCAGCAGCTTTATTGGAGGGACGAACACTGAAGCTTTCTTT. Protein translation: CASSFIGGTNTEAFF.